The clone carrying this TCR beta chain was detected only once. Its cognate antigen is unknown. The trim removed 7 bases at V and 4 bases at J, leaving 12 bases unmatched. The CDR3 spans 15 residues. Germline CDR1 and CDR2: MDHEN and SYDVKM. This sample was included in a study of cytomegalovirus exposure and HLA in healthy donors. Points from the study as a whole: Roughly uniform depth of sequencing across donors was assumed in presence/absence analyses. In a later analysis, specific HLA alleles were associated with over 15,000 TCR beta sequences at a 0.05 false discovery rate. Reportedly, TCR beta sequences accurately predicted HLA-A and HLA-B alleles in most subjects. According to reports, the classifier identified cytomegalovirus status with high specificity and sensitivity.

Vbeta (60) and Jbeta (13) primers were used in the PCR. Generated by immunoSEQ multiplex PCR, the TCRdb table keeps only in-frame clones and is missing some. This sample has about 160,000 clones; 79% occur once, and the top ten carry roughly 6.8%. The clonotype comes from a middle-aged man in good health and CMV-seropositive. Source material: PBMCs. The chain links TRBV28 to TRBJ1-1; 7 bases agree with TRBD1. The CDR3 DNA follows: TGTGCCAGCACCAAACGGCAGGGGGACTCCACTGAAGCTTTCTTT. This sequence encodes CASTKRQGDSTEAFF.